This T cell receptor beta chain is from a study of blood T cell repertoires in COVID-19 (dated by TCRdb to between 2020 and 2021). Study-level background: The collaborator samples originated in the United States, Italy and Spain and spanned the acute and convalescent phases of COVID-19. Samples came from the ongoing ImmuneRACE study (first 160 participants) plus 1,254 subjects from 6 global collaborators. The prospective study material was composed of cDNA or gDNA derived from T cells, B-cell-depleted T cells, or PBMCs. Nearly every sample came with metadata listing a de-identified subject ID, COVID-19 status, age in years and sex. Where available, HLA class I and class II types were taken from metadata supplied by the sample provider and were not determined by assay-based typing. Subjects who had been exposed to COVID-19, were actively infected with it, or had recovered from it provided the deeply sampled blood TCRbeta repertoires that made up the dataset. The repertoires were made available in a free public database intended to serve as a resource for research on the immune response to SARS-CoV-2.

TCRbeta CDR3 regions were amplified from genomic DNA by means of the immunoSEQ Assay, a bias-controlled multiplex PCR. The paper's data handling went like this. Within the assay, amplification of reference gene primers was used to estimate how many nucleated cells each sample contained. To quantify the absolute abundance of each unique TCRbeta CDR3 rearrangement, sequence reads were collapsed and filtered. For each sample, productive Simpson clonality was calculated as the square root of Simpson's diversity index across productive rearrangements. The table was pulled from immuneACCESS by TCRdb, which kept in-frame rearrangements only. Such tables lose some clones; where checked, under half of the loss comes from unresolved V genes, and the rest has no known cause. The DNA gave D and trimming, while V, J and clone size come from that table. Present in this sample are 40,000 to 65,000 clones, 70% to 90% of which were seen just once. Of the sample, roughly 2.5% is held by the ten largest clones.

Concerning this clone itself: The clone's antigen remains unknown. No qualities accompany the bases; no much larger clone lies one base away.

Based on the germline V gene, the CDR1 and CDR2 sequences are KGHSH and LQKENI. V is shortened by 3 bases, J by 0 bases, and the region joining them spans 3 bases. The CDR3 sequence holds 13 residues, the cysteine and phenylalanine included. Solely the CDR3 DNA is kept, with 39 bases framed from the first base. Each collaborating institution followed its own protocols to collect whole blood in K2EDTA tubes. Collaborator samples were shipped for TCRbeta analysis as frozen whole blood, isolated PBMCs, or DNA extracted from either sample type. Broader findings and caveats from the paper: How much clinical and demographic metadata was included differed by source and by participant, and the metadata was provided uncurated.

The chain joins TRBV18 to TRBJ1-5; the D gene is not confidently resolved. The sequencing sample was made of peripheral blood. The TCR was taken from an elderly man with acute or convalescent COVID-19. The CDR3 reads CASSPHSNQPQHF. The nucleotide sequence is TGTGCCAGCTCACCCCATAGCAATCAGCCCCAGCATTTT.